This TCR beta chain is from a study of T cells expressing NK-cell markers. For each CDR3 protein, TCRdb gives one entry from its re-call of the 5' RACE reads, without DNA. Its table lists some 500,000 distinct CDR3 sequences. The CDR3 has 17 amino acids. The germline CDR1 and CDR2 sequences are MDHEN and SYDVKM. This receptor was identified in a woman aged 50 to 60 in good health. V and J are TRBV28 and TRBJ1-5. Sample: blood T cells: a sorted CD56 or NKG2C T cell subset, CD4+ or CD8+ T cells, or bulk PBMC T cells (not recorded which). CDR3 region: CASSSLTAEGSNQPQHF.